This passage covers 31 T cell receptor beta chains from one sample sequenced in a study of T cell repertoires in cytomegalovirus infection. MiXCR, run by TCRdb on the reads, gives a single entry per CDR3 protein. The sample consists of about 180,000 distinct CDR3 sequences, 17% of them appearing once. Sequenced input: CD8+ T cells from PBMCs. The receptor source for this set is a human donor in good health (CMV status not recorded). Some clones in this sample may be carry-over from other donors' samples.

The chain has TRBV27 and TRBJ1-1; D may be TRBD1 (6 bases). The CDR3 consists of 14 residues. V was clipped by 2 bases and J by 5 bases, with 12 bases between them. Per germline, CDR1 MNHEY and CDR2 SMNVEV (reference sequence). CDR3 sequence reads: CASSLRTDGTEAFF. In nucleotides, the CDR3 is TGTGCCAGCAGTTTACGGACAGACGGGACTGAAGCTTTCTTT.

This clonotype was seen a handful of times. This rearrangement joins TRBV20-1 to TRBJ2-2, with D perhaps matching TRBD1 (6 bases). Trimming pared 5 bases from V and 4 bases from J, leaving 14 bases between. Germline V lookup: CDR1 DFQATT, CDR2 SNEGSKA (reference sequence). The CDR3 has 14 amino acids. The CDR3 protein is CSAEQGRGTGELFF. In DNA form, the CDR3 reads TGCAGTGCTGAACAGGGAAGGGGCACCGGGGAGCTGTTTTTT.

The chain uses TRBV6-5 and TRBJ1-6; 8 bases align to TRBD1. Unmatched junction bases numbered 10, after V lost 2 bases and J lost 10 bases. The CDR3 spans 16 residues. The germline CDR1 and CDR2 sequences are MNHEY and SVGAGI. The CDR3 loop reads CASSYGSGGVGSPLHF. The CDR3, as DNA: TGTGCCAGCAGTTACGGGTCAGGGGGCGTGGGCTCACCCCTCCACTTT.

The CDR3 loop is CASSFLQGQYNSPLHF. CDR3 in DNA: TGTGCCAGCAGTTTCCTACAGGGACAGTATAATTCACCCCTCCACTTT. The rearrangement joins TRBV6-5 to TRBJ1-6; TRBD1 agrees at 7 bases. Losses at the gene ends were 4 bases for V and 4 bases for J; bases not matched to a gene: 7. CDR1 and CDR2 (germline): MNHEY, SVGAGI. The CDR3 runs 16 residues.

A word on this clonotype: A much bigger clone sits one base away, suggesting this may be a read error. The CDR3 does not close with the conserved phenylalanine or tryptophan, likely indicating a read error. V is TRBV6-1 and J is TRBJ2-3; 9 bases fit TRBD1. Trimming cost V 5 bases and J 2 bases; bases outside gene matches: 8. The germline CDR1 and CDR2 sequences are MNHNS and SASEGT. This CDR3 contains 16 residues. This CDR3 reads CASSLGQGAFTDTQYL. For the CDR3, the DNA is TGTGCCAGCAGTTTGGGACAGGGAGCTTTCACAGATACGCAGTATTTA.

This clonotype came up a few times. This chain connects TRBV6-5 to TRBJ2-7; weak D call: TRBD1 (5 bases). Between the trimmed V and J ends, which lost 6 bases and 3 bases, there was a span of 18 bases. In germline, CDR1 is MNHEY, CDR2 SVGAGI. The CDR3 consists of 15 residues. The CDR3 DNA reads TGTGCCAGCAGGCCAGCTAGACAGAAGTTCTACGAGCAGTACTTC. It encodes CASRPARQKFYEQYF.

There are many counts of this clonotype. The chain has TRBV7-9 and TRBJ1-1; D uncertain. Germline V lookup: CDR1 SEHNR, CDR2 FQNEAQ (reference sequence). V gave up 5 bases and J gave up 0 bases, with 7 bases separating them. This CDR3 spans 13 amino acids. Written as DNA, the CDR3 is TGTGCCAGCAGCGAACTAATGAACACTGAAGCTTTCTTT. Translating gives CASSELMNTEAFF.

This clonotype occurred a few times. The rearrangement links TRBV12-3 or TRBV12-4 to TRBJ2-7, with a possible D match to TRBD2 (7 bases). The CDR3 consists of 15 residues. With 10 bases removed from V and 4 bases from J, the gap between germline ends came to 23 bases. CDR3 sequence (DNA): TGTGCCACTCACCCTCGCGGGGGCGCCCCTTACGAGCAGTACTTC. Encoded protein: CATHPRGGAPYEQYF.

This clonotype has only a few counts. Written as DNA, the CDR3 is TGCGCCAGCAGCCACGGGACAGACCTGAACACCGGGGAGCTGTTTTTT. Translating gives CASSHGTDLNTGELFF. The V and J genes are TRBV4-3 and TRBJ2-2; 7 nucleotides line up with TRBD1. The CDR3 loop spans 16 amino acids. Per the germline V gene, CDR1 is LGHNA and CDR2 is YSLEER. V lost 3 bases, J lost 1 base, and 5 bases stayed unmatched.

This chain connects TRBV19 to TRBJ2-3, with TRBD2 as a possible D gene (6 bases). The V end lost 6 bases, the J end lost 0 bases, and 13 bases lay between the germline ends. CDR3 length: 15 amino acids. Germline V lookup: CDR1 LNHDA, CDR2 SQIVND (reference sequence). This CDR3 is CASRPRTISTDTQYF. CDR3 DNA sequence: TGTGCCAGTAGGCCCAGGACTATCAGCACAGATACGCAGTATTTT. Combining the CDR3 with reference TRBV19 and TRBJ2-3 gives the whole variable domain DGGITQSPKYLFRKEGQNVTLSCEQNLNHDAMYWYRQDPGQGLRLIYYSQIVNDFQKGDIAEGYSVSREKKESFPLTVTSAQKNPTAFYLCASRPRTISTDTQYFGPGTRLTVL.

The chain has TRBV20-1 and TRBJ1-2; TRBD1 aligns across 9 bases. Germline V gene data show CDR1 as DFQATT and CDR2 as SNEGSKA (reference sequence). The CDR3 sequence is 13 residues long. V shed 5 bases, J shed 1 base, and the junction held 2 bases outside the gene matches. CDR3 residues: CSAGTGNNYGYTF. Here the CDR3 DNA reads TGCAGTGCTGGGACAGGGAATAACTATGGCTACACCTTC.

This chain links TRBV11-2 with TRBJ2-5; D gene ambiguous. The CDR3 runs 15 residues. V was pared by 0 bases and J by 4 bases, with 12 bases between. CDR1 and CDR2 (germline): SGHAT, FQNNGV. CDR3 protein: CASSLDQVPRETQYF. In nucleotides, the CDR3 is TGTGCCAGCAGCTTAGATCAGGTCCCCCGAGAGACCCAGTACTTC.

The J gene is TRBJ1-2, the V gene TRBV4-3; no reliable D call. V was shortened by 0 bases and J by 7 bases, with 15 bases between the two germline ends. There are 15 residues in the CDR3. CDR1 and CDR2 from the germline V gene are LGHNA and YSLEER. CDR3 protein: CASSQDVEGSIGYTF. In nucleotides, the CDR3 is TGCGCCAGCAGCCAAGATGTGGAGGGATCGATTGGCTACACCTTC.

This chain connects TRBV7-2 to TRBJ2-7; no reliable D call. Trimming removed 6 bases at V and 2 bases at J, with 14 bases between. CDR1 is SGHTA, CDR2 FQGNSA, per germline. This CDR3 is 14 amino acids long. CDR3 coding DNA: TGTGCCAGCAGTCTTAACGGGTTACCCTACGAGCAGTACTTC. The encoded protein is CASSLNGLPYEQYF.

This clonotype was detected only a few times. The chain has TRBV7-9 and TRBJ2-5, with D hard to call. Germline V gene lookup returns CDR1 SEHNR and CDR2 FQNEAQ (reference sequence). V lost 5 bases and J 3 bases, leaving 16 bases between the germline ends. The CDR3 is made up of 15 amino acids. The CDR3 loop reads CASSQLMGSKETQYF. CDR3 DNA: TGTGCCAGCAGCCAGCTCATGGGATCGAAAGAGACCCAGTACTTC.

This clonotype showed up just a few times. V gene TRBV12-3 or TRBV12-4 combines with J gene TRBJ2-2; D uncertain. V was trimmed by 2 bases and J by 0 bases, leaving 16 bases between them. CDR3 length equals 18 residues. In DNA, the CDR3 is TGTGCCAGCAGTTTACAACGGACCCTCGTAACGAACACCGGGGAGCTGTTTTTT. Its protein is CASSLQRTLVTNTGELFF.

The V call is TRBV6-5, the J call TRBJ2-1; TRBD2 agrees at 8 bases. CDR1 is MNHEY, CDR2 SVGAGI, per germline. The CDR3 runs 18 residues. Trimming at V came to 6 bases and at J to 1 base, leaving 14 bases not matched to a gene. The CDR3 DNA reads TGTGCCAGCAGACCCCTCTCCCCACTAGCGGAATCCTACAATGAGCAGTTCTTC. Protein: CASRPLSPLAESYNEQFF.

This clonotype showed up just a few times. The chain recombines TRBV28 with TRBJ2-1, with D perhaps TRBD1 or TRBD2 (5 bases each). Germline CDR1 reads MDHEN; CDR2 reads SYDVKM. Trimming took off 3 bases at V and 1 base at J, with 10 bases between the two ends. This CDR3 has 15 residues. The CDR3 bases are TGTGCCAGCAGTTTCCGGGGCTCTTCCTACAATGAGCAGTTCTTC. Its protein product is CASSFRGSSYNEQFF.

J is TRBJ1-2 and V is TRBV28; unclear D gene. The CDR3 runs 14 residues. The ends were cut back, 6 bases at V and 1 base at J, with 12 bases in the middle. Germline V CDR1 and CDR2: MDHEN, SYDVKM. The CDR3 DNA reads TGTGCCAGCAGCCCGGACGGATTTAACTATGGCTACACCTTC. Translating gives CASSPDGFNYGYTF.

The genes are TRBV7-4 and TRBJ1-6, with TRBD1 matching over 7 bases. CDR3 length: 14 amino acids. Germline CDR1 reads SGHVT; CDR2 reads SQSDAQ. V gave up 5 bases and J gave up 7 bases; unmatched junction bases: 5. The CDR3 protein is CASSTGQLNSPLHF. As DNA, the CDR3 is TGTGCCAGCAGCACGGGACAGCTAAATTCACCCCTCCACTTT.

Comment on this clonotype: A much larger clone sits a single nucleotide away, making a read error possible. The rearrangement links TRBV7-9 to TRBJ1-4, with 7 bases matching TRBD1. J lost 8 bases, V lost 4 bases, and 1 base had no gene match. This CDR3 region has 12 residues. Germline loops: CDR1 SEHNR, CDR2 FQNEAQ (reference sequence). The CDR3 region has the DNA TGTGCCAGCAGCTCGGACAGGGAAAAACTGTTTTTT. Protein product: CASSSDREKLFF. The entire variable domain, with the rest obtained from reference TRBV7-9 and TRBJ1-4, is as follows: DTGVSQNPRHKITKRGQNVTFRCDPISEHNRLYWYRQTLGQGPEFLTYFQNEAQLEKSRLLSDRFSAERPKGSFSTLEIQRTEQGDSAMYLCASSSDREKLFFGSGTQLSVL.

This clonotype was detected only a few times. The V call is TRBV15, the J call TRBJ2-7; no firm D call. Germline CDR1 LNHNV, CDR2 YYDKDF (reference sequence). Trimming left V 5 bases short and J 3 bases short, with 20 bases between. The length of the CDR3 is 16 residues. DNA for the CDR3: TGTGCCACCAGCTCCCCGGCCGCTTTCTCACACTACGAGCAGTACTTC. It is translated as CATSSPAAFSHYEQYF.

This clonotype showed up just a few times. The chain is built from TRBV28 and TRBJ2-1; 8 bases match TRBD1. There are 15 residues in the CDR3. The germline CDR1 and CDR2 sequences are MDHEN and SYDVKM. Losses at the gene ends were 6 bases for V and 3 bases for J; bases not matched to a gene: 7. DNA for the CDR3: TGTGCCAGCAGCCCTGACAGGGGCGGCTACAATGAGCAGTTCTTC. This encodes CASSPDRGGYNEQFF.

This clonotype was observed many times. The chain couples TRBV12-3 or TRBV12-4 to TRBJ2-1; D possibly corresponds to TRBD1 (5 bases). The CDR3 is 15 residues long. Trimming took off 4 bases at V and 6 bases at J, with 16 bases between the two ends. CDR3 coding DNA: TGTGCCAGCAGTTCAGGCCAGGGTTTGGTCAATGAGCAGTTCTTC. Protein: CASSSGQGLVNEQFF.

The table lists this clonotype with a few counts. The chain has TRBV28 and TRBJ1-5; 7 positions agree with TRBD1. Germline V gene data show CDR1 as MDHEN and CDR2 as SYDVKM. This CDR3 region has 17 residues. The junction had 12 bases not matched to a gene; V was cut back by 3 bases and J by 4 bases. CDR3 bases: TGTGCCAGCAGTTTCCCCCGGACCGTGACAGGGAATCAGCCCCAGCATTTT. Translating it yields CASSFPRTVTGNQPQHF.

This clonotype was detected a few times. The chain has TRBV12-3 or TRBV12-4 and TRBJ1-5; no definite D call. Deletions cut 6 bases from V and 5 bases from J, with 17 bases between. The CDR3 is 15 residues long. In DNA form, the CDR3 reads TGTGCCAGCAGCCGTAGTGGGTTTAGGGATCAGCCCCAGCATTTT. It is translated as CASSRSGFRDQPQHF.

V gene TRBV7-9 combines with J gene TRBJ2-3; weak D call: TRBD1 (6 bases). Germline lookup yields CDR1 SEHNR and CDR2 FQNEAQ (reference sequence). There are 16 residues in the CDR3. The V gene lost 7 bases and the J gene lost 3 bases, with 20 bases spanning the gap. CDR3 in amino acids: CASMIIVTGGTDTQYF. Written as DNA, the CDR3 is TGTGCCAGCATGATAATAGTGACAGGTGGGACAGATACGCAGTATTTT.

CDR3 amino acids: CASSPLGQGLNEKLFF. CDR3 DNA: TGTGCCAGCAGCCCTCTAGGACAGGGCCTCAATGAAAAACTGTTTTTT. The chain carries TRBV7-2 and TRBJ1-4; 8 bases are a match to TRBD1. The trim removed 5 bases at V and 5 bases at J, leaving 10 bases unmatched. Germline CDR1 and CDR2: SGHTA and FQGNSA. CDR3 length: 16 amino acids.

The CDR3 here is CSARSPFGRGSTDTQYF. CDR3 coding DNA: TGCAGTGCTAGATCCCCTTTCGGAAGGGGGAGCACAGATACGCAGTATTTT. The chain is built from TRBV20-1 and TRBJ2-3, with a tentative D call TRBD1 (6 bases). Trimming pared 2 bases from V and 0 bases from J, leaving 18 bases between. CDR1 is DFQATT, CDR2 SNEGSKA, per germline (reference sequence). The CDR3 contains 17 residues.

The chain carries TRBV7-2 and TRBJ2-1; no clear D. The CDR3 is made up of 12 amino acids. Germline values: CDR1 SGHTA, CDR2 FQGNSA. Deletions cut 8 bases from V and 5 bases from J, with 10 bases between. DNA for the CDR3: TGTGCCAGCCTTGACCGGGACAATGAGCAGTTCTTC. This encodes CASLDRDNEQFF.

This clonotype was counted only a few times. This rearrangement joins TRBV20-1 to TRBJ2-3; 7 bases line up with TRBD2. Per the germline V gene, CDR1 is DFQATT and CDR2 is SNEGSKA (reference sequence). The CDR3 consists of 14 residues. Trimming removed 3 bases from V and 5 bases from J; junction bases left unmatched: 8. CDR3 in DNA: TGCAGTGCTAGTCACGACCGGGGGGAAGATACGCAGTATTTT. It translates to CSASHDRGEDTQYF.